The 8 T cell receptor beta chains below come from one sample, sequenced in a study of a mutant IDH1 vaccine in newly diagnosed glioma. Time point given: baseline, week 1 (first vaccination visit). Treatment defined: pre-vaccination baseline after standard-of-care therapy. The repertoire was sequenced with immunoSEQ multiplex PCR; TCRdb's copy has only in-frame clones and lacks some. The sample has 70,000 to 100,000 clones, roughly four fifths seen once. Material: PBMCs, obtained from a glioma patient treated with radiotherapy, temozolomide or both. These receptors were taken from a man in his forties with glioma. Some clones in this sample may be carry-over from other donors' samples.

DNA for the CDR3: TGTGCCAGCAGCGGCGACAGGGATTATAGGCCCCAGCATTTT. This codes for CASSGDRDYRPQHF. The rearrangement links TRBV7-2 to TRBJ1-5; TRBD1 aligns across 7 bases. The CDR3 covers 14 residues. Germline trimming cut 5 bases from V and 9 bases from J; bases unmatched to any gene: 10. The germline V gene encodes CDR1 SGHTA and CDR2 FQGNSA.

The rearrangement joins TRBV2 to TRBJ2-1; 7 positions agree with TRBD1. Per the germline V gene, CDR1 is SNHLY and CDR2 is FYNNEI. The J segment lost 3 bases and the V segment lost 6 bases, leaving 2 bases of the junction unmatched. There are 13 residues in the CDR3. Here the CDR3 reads CASRTGDYNEQFF. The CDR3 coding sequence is TGTGCCAGCAGAACAGGGGACTACAATGAGCAGTTCTTC.

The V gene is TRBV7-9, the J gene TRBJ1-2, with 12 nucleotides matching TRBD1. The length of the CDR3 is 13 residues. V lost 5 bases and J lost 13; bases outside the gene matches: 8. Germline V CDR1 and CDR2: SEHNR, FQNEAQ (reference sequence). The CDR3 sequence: CASSGRDRGPLTF. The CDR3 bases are TGTGCCAGCAGCGGCCGGGACAGGGGGCCTCTCACCTTC.

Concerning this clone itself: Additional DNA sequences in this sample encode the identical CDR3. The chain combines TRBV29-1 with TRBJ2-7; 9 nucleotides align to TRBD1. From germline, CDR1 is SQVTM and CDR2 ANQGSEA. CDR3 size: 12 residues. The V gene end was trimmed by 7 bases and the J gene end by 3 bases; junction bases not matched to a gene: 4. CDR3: CSAGTGIYEQYF. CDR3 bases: TGCAGCGCCGGGACAGGGATCTACGAGCAGTACTTC.

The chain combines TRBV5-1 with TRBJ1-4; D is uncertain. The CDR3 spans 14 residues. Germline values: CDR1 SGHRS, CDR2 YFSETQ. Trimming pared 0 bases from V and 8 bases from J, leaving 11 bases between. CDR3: CASSLVQESEKLFF. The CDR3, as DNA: TGCGCCAGCAGCTTGGTCCAGGAGTCGGAAAAACTGTTTTTT.

The CDR3, as DNA: TGTGCCAGCAGCTTAAGGGGAGGGACAGAGTCACGTTATTCGGAGACCCAGTACTTC. Its translation: CASSLRGGTESRYSETQYF. The rearrangement uses TRBV7-8 and TRBJ2-5; D is tentatively TRBD1 or TRBD2 (7 bases each). With 2 bases removed from V and 5 bases from J, the gap between germline ends came to 27 bases. The CDR3 totals 19 residues. CDR1 SGHVS and CDR2 FQNEAQ come from the germline V gene.

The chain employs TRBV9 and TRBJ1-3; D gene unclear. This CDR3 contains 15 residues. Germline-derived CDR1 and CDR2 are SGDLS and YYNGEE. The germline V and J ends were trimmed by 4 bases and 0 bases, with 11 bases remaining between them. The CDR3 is CASSPGPTSGNTIYF. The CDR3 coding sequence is TGTGCCAGCAGCCCCGGGCCTACCTCTGGAAACACCATATATTTT.

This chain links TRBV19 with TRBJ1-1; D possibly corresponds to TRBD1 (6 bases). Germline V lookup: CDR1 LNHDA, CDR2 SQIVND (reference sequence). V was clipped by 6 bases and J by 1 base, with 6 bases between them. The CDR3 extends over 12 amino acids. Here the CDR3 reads CASRDRNTEAFF. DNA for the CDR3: TGTGCCAGTAGGGACAGGAACACTGAAGCTTTCTTT.